A single count supports the clone carrying this T cell receptor (beta chain). Its specificity is not known. Every patient provided from 1 to 8 samples, collected pretreatment and on-treatment. This sample stems from a study of PD-L1 blockade in urothelial cancer. The study, taken as a whole, reports: Enhanced expansion of tumor-associated blood clones at 3 weeks characterized durable-benefit patients.

Looked up from germline, CDR1 is MNHEY and CDR2 is SMNVEV (reference sequence). After removal of 3 bases from V and 7 bases from J, the junction contained 6 bases not matched to a gene. This CDR3 contains 14 residues. The method was immunoSEQ multiplex PCR; TCRdb's version includes in-frame clones alone and lacks a portion of them. Here the sample spans under 40,000 clones, around 87% being singletons. The genes are TRBV27 and TRBJ2-4; TRBD1 agrees at 7 bases. The TCR comes from a man aged 50-60 years with urothelial cancer. Sequences were derived from PBMCs, sampled around atezolizumab (anti-PD-L1) treatment. The CDR3 loop is CASSLRQGRNIQYF. For the CDR3, the DNA is TGTGCCAGCAGTTTGAGACAGGGAAGGAACATTCAGTACTTC.